The 28 T cell receptor beta chains below all came from one sample that was sequenced in a study of blood T cell repertoires in COVID-19. Profiling relied on immunoSEQ multiplex PCR, and the TCRdb table lists in-frame clones only, not all of them. Of roughly 260,000 clones in the sample, 80% to 95% were seen once. The sample taken for sequencing was peripheral blood. All receptors derive from a person under 35 with COVID-19, enrolled during active disease.

The chain combines TRBV5-6 with TRBJ2-5, with D possibly TRBD1 on 5 matching bases. Trimming removed 4 bases at V and 1 base at J, with 14 bases between. Germline assignment: CDR1 SGHDT and CDR2 YYEEEE. The CDR3 consists of 15 residues. This CDR3 is CASSTWARAQETQYF. Written as DNA, the CDR3 is TGTGCCAGCAGCACCTGGGCCAGGGCCCAAGAGACCCAGTACTTC.

This clone was counted between two and nine times. CDR3 sequence: CASRQDYEGGGYTF. CDR3 DNA sequence: TGTGCCAGCAGACAGGACTATGAGGGTGGTGGCTACACCTTC. This chain connects TRBV2 to TRBJ1-2; possibly TRBD1 for D (5 bases). V was trimmed by 6 bases and J by 7 bases, leaving 18 bases between them. In germline, CDR1 is SNHLY, CDR2 FYNNEI. The CDR3 is 14 residues long.

V usage is TRBV2 and J usage is TRBJ2-5; weak D call: TRBD2 (7 bases). The germline V gene encodes CDR1 SNHLY and CDR2 FYNNEI. V dropped 6 bases and J dropped 5 bases, with 13 bases sitting between them. The CDR3 extends over 13 amino acids. This CDR3 reads CASRGGGEETQYF. The CDR3 DNA reads TGTGCCAGCAGAGGGGGAGGGGAGGAGACCCAGTACTTC.

This sequence joins TRBV5-6 and TRBJ2-1, with 7 bases matching TRBD2. This CDR3 contains 16 residues. CDR1 is SGHDT, CDR2 YYEEEE, per germline. Trimming cost V 0 bases and J 3 bases; bases outside gene matches: 6. The CDR3 sequence: CASSLAMGLHYNEQFF. CDR3 DNA: TGTGCCAGCAGCTTGGCCATGGGACTACACTACAATGAGCAGTTCTTC.

The chain has TRBV25-1 and TRBJ2-3, with 14 bases lining up with TRBD2. Looked up from germline, CDR1 is MGHDK and CDR2 is SYGVNS. This CDR3 region has 15 residues. Germline trimming cut 6 bases from V and 4 bases from J; bases unmatched to any gene: 3. CDR3 protein: CASRTSGRGADTQYF. For the CDR3, the DNA is TGTGCCAGCAGGACTAGCGGGAGGGGTGCAGATACGCAGTATTTT.

The chain carries TRBV28 and TRBJ1-2; TRBD1 matches 9 bases. J was trimmed by 5 bases and V by 4 bases; bases with no gene match: 8. The CDR3 is 15 residues long. Per the germline V gene, CDR1 is MDHEN and CDR2 is SYDVKM. This chain's CDR3 is CASSSQQGQGYGYTF. The DNA for the CDR3 is TGTGCCAGCAGTTCGCAACAAGGACAGGGGTATGGCTACACCTTC.

The V and J genes are TRBV15 and TRBJ2-1; 9 bases agree with TRBD1. V shed 2 bases, J shed 5 bases, and the junction held 4 bases outside the gene matches. There are 15 residues in the CDR3. Looked up from germline, CDR1 is LNHNV and CDR2 is YYDKDF (reference sequence). The CDR3 is CATSRMGQGNNEQFF. CDR3 coding DNA: TGTGCCACCAGCAGAATGGGACAGGGTAACAATGAGCAGTTCTTC.

The genes are TRBV4-1 and TRBJ2-1, with 15 bases fitting TRBD2. Germline assignment: CDR1 MGHRA and CDR2 YSYEKL. After removal of 4 bases from V and 1 base from J, the junction contained 5 bases not matched to a gene. CDR3 length: 18 residues. CDR3 in amino acids: CASSPGLAGGLSYNEQFF. In nucleotides, the CDR3 is TGCGCCAGCAGCCCGGGACTAGCGGGAGGTCTTTCCTACAATGAGCAGTTCTTC.

This clone has more than one count but fewer than ten. The rearrangement joins TRBV7-9 to TRBJ2-7, with a possible D match to TRBD1 (6 bases). From germline, CDR1 is SEHNR and CDR2 FQNEAQ (reference sequence). Trimming removed 4 bases at V and 2 bases at J, with 15 bases between. The CDR3 contains 15 residues. The CDR3 coding sequence is TGTGCCAGCAGCTCCGGGACACGGAATACCTACGAGCAGTACTTC. This codes for CASSSGTRNTYEQYF.

The chain recombines TRBV3-1 (or the pseudogene TRBV3-2) with TRBJ1-1; D uncertain. The CDR3 runs to 14 residues. V dropped 1 base and J dropped 0 bases, with 6 bases sitting between them. CDR1 LGHDT and CDR2 YNNKEL come from the germline V gene (reference sequence). This CDR3 reads CASSQGWLNTEAFF. CDR3 sequence (DNA): TGTGCCAGCAGCCAAGGATGGCTGAACACTGAAGCTTTCTTT.

J is TRBJ2-1 and V is TRBV9; 9 nucleotides align to TRBD2. This CDR3 is 19 amino acids long. With V trimmed by 4 bases and J by 1 base, 15 bases remained unmatched. Germline V gene lookup returns CDR1 SGDLS and CDR2 YYNGEE. The CDR3 is CASSPRLREGGGSYNEQFF. In DNA form, the CDR3 reads TGTGCCAGCAGCCCCCGTTTGCGGGAGGGCGGTGGATCCTACAATGAGCAGTTCTTC.

On this clone itself: At one of its ends the junction is not consistent with the germline gene, which may arise from a read error. The chain couples TRBV7-3 to TRBJ2-3, with 9 bases aligning to TRBD1. The CDR3 sequence is 15 residues long. Germline V gene lookup returns CDR1 SGHTA and CDR2 FQGTGA. CDR3 sequence (DNA): TGTGCCAGCAGCCTAACAGGGGGCCGCACAGATACGCAGTATTTT. Translation gives CASSLTGGRTDTQYF.

V usage is TRBV12-3 or TRBV12-4 and J usage is TRBJ1-2; 7 nucleotides match TRBD1. The CDR3 has 13 residues. J gave up 7 bases and V 6 bases, and 8 bases lay outside the gene matches. The CDR3 DNA reads TGTGCCAGCAGCCGCCCAGGGGGAGGTGGCTACACCTTC. It encodes CASSRPGGGGYTF.

The rearrangement uses TRBV29-1 and TRBJ2-7; D is unclear. From germline, CDR1 is SQVTM and CDR2 ANQGSEA. The CDR3 extends over 12 amino acids. Between the trimmed V and J ends, which lost 4 bases and 2 bases, there was a span of 9 bases. This chain's CDR3 is CSVVYSTYEQYF. CDR3 bases: TGCAGCGTTGTCTACTCTACCTACGAGCAGTACTTC.

This rearrangement joins TRBV27 to TRBJ2-5; 7 bases fit TRBD1. Trimming cost V 5 bases and J 3 bases; bases outside gene matches: 9. CDR3 length: 15 residues. Germline values: CDR1 MNHEY, CDR2 SMNVEV (reference sequence). CDR3 bases: TGTGCCAGCAGTCCCGTTCGGGACAGAGAAGAGACCCAGTACTTC. Translated: CASSPVRDREETQYF.

V and J are TRBV6-1 and TRBJ2-5; the match to TRBD2 covers 10 bases. The germline V gene has CDR1 MNHNS and CDR2 SASEGT. The junction had 6 bases not matched to a gene; V was cut back by 2 bases and J by 0 bases. This CDR3 spans 17 amino acids. The CDR3 nucleotides are TGTGCCAGCAGTGAAAGAGCGGGAGGGGTTTACCAAGAGACCCAGTACTTC. This translates into CASSERAGGVYQETQYF.

The chain has TRBV14 and TRBJ2-1, with TRBD2 identical over 9 bases. The CDR3 covers 16 residues. Germline values: CDR1 SGHDN, CDR2 FVKESK. The V and J ends lost 1 base and 14 bases, in that order; junction bases with no gene match: 15. CDR3 sequence (DNA): TGTGCCAGCAGCCAAGTTTCCTGGACTAGCGTCGCTGGGAAGTTCTTC. Translating it yields CASSQVSWTSVAGKFF.

Concerning this clone itself: This same CDR3 is encoded by further DNA sequences in the sample. The chain joins TRBV18 to TRBJ1-2; the match to TRBD1 covers 8 bases. With V trimmed by 3 bases and J by 1 base, 1 base remained unmatched. CDR1 KGHSH and CDR2 LQKENI come from the germline V gene. The length of the CDR3 is 14 residues. The CDR3 DNA reads as TGTGCCAGCTCACCCGGACAGGGTAACTATGGCTACACCTTC. The encoded protein is CASSPGQGNYGYTF.

In its sample, this clone was seen a few times. The chain combines TRBV10-2 with TRBJ1-2; 7 bases are a match to TRBD1. Germline CDR1 WSHSY, CDR2 SAAADI. V dropped 7 bases and J dropped 4; count of bases not matched to a gene: 6. This CDR3 spans 13 amino acids. This chain's CDR3 is CASKETGSYGYTF. The CDR3 DNA reads TGCGCCAGCAAGGAGACAGGGAGCTATGGCTACACCTTC.

The genes are TRBV3-1 (or the pseudogene TRBV3-2) and TRBJ2-7, with 8 bases lining up with TRBD2. Per germline, CDR1 LGHDT and CDR2 YNNKEL (reference sequence). V lost 2 bases to trimming and J lost 6 bases; unmatched junction nucleotides: 9. This CDR3 spans 15 amino acids. This chain's CDR3 is CASSQLSGSIGEQYF. The CDR3 DNA sequence: TGTGCCAGCAGCCAATTAAGCGGGAGTATTGGCGAGCAGTACTTC.

The chain is built from TRBV5-4 and TRBJ2-1, with 8 bases lining up with TRBD2. The CDR3 is 14 residues long. The V gene end was trimmed by 0 bases and the J gene end by 6 bases; junction bases not matched to a gene: 2. Germline CDR1 SGHNT, CDR2 YYREEE (reference sequence). The CDR3 region is CASSLAGGGNEQFF. The CDR3 DNA sequence: TGTGCCAGCAGCTTGGCGGGAGGGGGCAATGAGCAGTTCTTC.

The chain combines TRBV5-5 with TRBJ1-3; possible D gene TRBD1, 6 bases. The CDR3 has 14 residues. Germline loops: CDR1 SGHKS, CDR2 YYEKEE (reference sequence). V was trimmed by 4 bases and J by 4 bases, leaving 12 bases between them. Written as DNA, the CDR3 is TGTGCCAGCAGCCTTGGACAGACCGGAAACACCATATATTTT. It encodes CASSLGQTGNTIYF.

The rearrangement joins TRBV18 to TRBJ2-3, with D possibly being TRBD2 (5 bases). V was clipped by 0 bases and J by 5 bases, with 9 bases between them. The CDR3 length is 14 residues. CDR1 KGHSH and CDR2 LQKENI come from the germline V gene. The CDR3 loop reads CASSPPGAVDTQYF. CDR3 nucleotide sequence: TGTGCCAGCTCACCACCGGGAGCTGTAGATACGCAGTATTTT. Full variable domain (outside the CDR3, taken from reference TRBV18 and TRBJ2-3): NAGVMQNPRHLVRRRGQEARLRCSPMKGHSHVYWYRQLPEEGLKFMVYLQKENIIDESGMPKERFSAEFPKEGPSILRIQQVVRGDSAAYFCASSPPGAVDTQYFGPGTRLTVL.

This clone was counted between two and nine times. The V gene is TRBV9, the J gene TRBJ2-3, with 12 bases lining up with TRBD2. V lost 0 bases and J lost 2; bases outside the gene matches: 7. This CDR3 region has 18 residues. CDR1 and CDR2 from the germline V gene are SGDLS and YYNGEE. CDR3 protein: CASSVGLAGGWNTDTQYF. The CDR3 nucleotides are TGTGCCAGCAGCGTAGGGCTAGCGGGAGGGTGGAACACAGATACGCAGTATTTT.

The CDR3 region is CASIPWEGMGNTEAFF. The CDR3 DNA is TGTGCCAGCATACCATGGGAGGGGATGGGGAACACTGAAGCTTTCTTT. V usage is TRBV7-9 and J usage is TRBJ1-1, with a tentative D call TRBD1 (5 bases). CDR1 and CDR2 from the germline V gene are SEHNR and FQNEAQ (reference sequence). The CDR3 length is 16 residues. V shed 7 bases and J shed 1 base, with 19 bases lying between them.

V gene TRBV4-3 combines with J gene TRBJ2-1; D may be TRBD1 (5 bases). This CDR3 spans 16 amino acids. Trimming took off 0 bases at V and 8 bases at J, with 17 bases between the two ends. The V gene's germline CDR1 is LGHNA and CDR2 YSLEER. In DNA, the CDR3 is TGCGCCAGCAGCCAAGATAGAGGCCCGTCGACAGATGAGCAGTTCTTC. Protein sequence: CASSQDRGPSTDEQFF.

V is TRBV9 and J is TRBJ1-2; 7 nucleotides line up with TRBD1. In germline, CDR1 is SGDLS, CDR2 YYNGEE. The CDR3 runs 15 residues. Trimming removed 4 bases from V and 6 bases from J; junction bases left unmatched: 12. CDR3 DNA sequence: TGTGCCAGCAGCCCGTGGGACAGCTCTATCAATGGCTACACCTTC. It yields the protein CASSPWDSSINGYTF.

V usage is TRBV5-1 and J usage is TRBJ2-3; 11 bases align to TRBD2. This CDR3 comprises 16 residues. Germline assignment: CDR1 SGHRS and CDR2 YFSETQ. The junction had 9 bases not matched to a gene; V was cut back by 7 bases and J by 2 bases. The CDR3 coding sequence is TGCGCCAGCGGTAGCGGGAGGGCCCCTAACACAGATACGCAGTATTTT. Protein: CASGSGRAPNTDTQYF.